This TCR beta chain was sequenced during a study of preoperative IRX-2 immunotherapy in early breast cancer. CDR3 length: 15 amino acids. Germline-derived CDR1 and CDR2 are MDHEN and SYDVKM. V trimming: 3 bases; J trimming: 5 bases; junction bases outside the gene matches: 2. Treatment in this sample: preoperative locoregional IRX-2 cytokine immunotherapy. This phase Ib study tested locoregional IRX-2 cytokine immunotherapy given before surgery. The protocol was immunoSEQ multiplex PCR, while the TCRdb copy is restricted to in-frame clones and leaves out a portion. Of about 23,000 clones in the sample, around 91% are singletons; the top ten hold roughly 9%.

The sample consisted of tumor tissue, taken after IRX-2 immunotherapy. The V and J genes are TRBV28 and TRBJ1-6; TRBD1 matches 9 bases. The sequence was collected from a human donor with breast cancer. CDR3 loop: CASSFWTGDNSPLHF. CDR3 bases: TGTGCCAGCAGTTTCTGGACAGGGGATAATTCACCCCTCCACTTT.